The 6 T cell receptor beta chains below come from one sample, sequenced in a study of a mutant IDH1 vaccine in newly diagnosed glioma. No antigen has been assigned to these receptors. This sample's time point: week 35, safety follow-up. With topical imiquimod, each dose of the vaccine consisted of 300 ug of mutant IDH1 20-mer peptide. TCRdb's table, derived via immunoSEQ multiplex PCR, lists solely in-frame clones and lacks some. The sample records tens of thousands of clones, around four fifths being singletons. The sample consisted of PBMCs, taken from a glioma patient whose treatment included an IDH1 peptide vaccine. These receptors all come from a woman aged 18 to 35 with glioma.

This chain links TRBV6-5 with TRBJ2-1, with 11 bases matching TRBD2. J was trimmed by 7 bases and V by 0 bases; bases with no gene match: 5. CDR1 and CDR2 (germline): MNHEY, SVGAGI. The CDR3 runs 16 residues. This chain's CDR3 is CASSYSTSGRKNEQFF. DNA for the CDR3: TGTGCCAGCAGTTACTCCACTAGCGGGAGAAAAAATGAGCAGTTCTTC.

The chain uses TRBV4-3 and TRBJ2-3, with 10 positions matching TRBD2. Unmatched junction bases numbered 8, after V lost 4 bases and J lost 4 bases. Germline assignment: CDR1 LGHNA and CDR2 YSLEER. The CDR3 is 16 residues long. The CDR3 here is CASSPLPSGGADTQYF. The CDR3, as DNA: TGCGCCAGCAGCCCTCTACCTAGCGGGGGCGCAGATACGCAGTATTTT.

This clone occurred a few times. V is TRBV11-3 and J is TRBJ2-7; a possible D gene is TRBD2 (6 bases). The CDR3 length is 14 residues. V dropped 1 base and J dropped 3 bases, with 10 bases sitting between them. CDR1 and CDR2 (germline): SGHNT, YENEEA. Here the CDR3 DNA reads TGTGCCAGCAGCTTAGGTCCAGCGGGCTACGAGCAGTACTTC. Translating gives CASSLGPAGYEQYF.

V usage is TRBV5-4 and J usage is TRBJ1-1; D not resolved. This CDR3 region has 13 residues. Trimming pared 4 bases from V and 8 bases from J, leaving 15 bases between. The germline V gene has CDR1 SGHNT and CDR2 YYREEE (reference sequence). The CDR3 is CASSQKAASEAFF. CDR3 in DNA: TGTGCCAGCAGCCAAAAGGCCGCGTCCGAAGCTTTCTTT. The complete variable domain, with remaining parts taken from reference TRBV5-4 and TRBJ1-1, reads ETGVTQSPTHLIKTRGQQVTLRCSSQSGHNTVSWYQQALGQGPQFIFQYYREEENGRGNFPPRFSGLQFPNYSSELNVNALELDDSALYLCASSQKAASEAFFGQGTRLTVV.

The V call is TRBV6-5, the J call TRBJ2-1, with 11 positions matching TRBD1. The CDR3 has 15 amino acids. CDR1 MNHEY and CDR2 SVGAGI come from the germline V gene. V shed 5 bases and J 2 bases; nucleotides not matched to a gene: 2. The CDR3 DNA follows: TGTGCCAGCAGTGGGACAGGGGGGGCCTACAATGAGCAGTTCTTC. Translating gives CASSGTGGAYNEQFF.

The J gene is TRBJ1-2, the V gene TRBV5-5; D is ambiguous. Trimming left V 1 base short and J 4 bases short, with 8 bases between. CDR1 and CDR2 from the germline V gene are SGHKS and YYEKEE (reference sequence). This CDR3 is 13 amino acids long. Written as DNA, the CDR3 is TGTGCCAGCAGCTTGTGGCCCTCCTATGGCTACACCTTC. It encodes CASSLWPSYGYTF.